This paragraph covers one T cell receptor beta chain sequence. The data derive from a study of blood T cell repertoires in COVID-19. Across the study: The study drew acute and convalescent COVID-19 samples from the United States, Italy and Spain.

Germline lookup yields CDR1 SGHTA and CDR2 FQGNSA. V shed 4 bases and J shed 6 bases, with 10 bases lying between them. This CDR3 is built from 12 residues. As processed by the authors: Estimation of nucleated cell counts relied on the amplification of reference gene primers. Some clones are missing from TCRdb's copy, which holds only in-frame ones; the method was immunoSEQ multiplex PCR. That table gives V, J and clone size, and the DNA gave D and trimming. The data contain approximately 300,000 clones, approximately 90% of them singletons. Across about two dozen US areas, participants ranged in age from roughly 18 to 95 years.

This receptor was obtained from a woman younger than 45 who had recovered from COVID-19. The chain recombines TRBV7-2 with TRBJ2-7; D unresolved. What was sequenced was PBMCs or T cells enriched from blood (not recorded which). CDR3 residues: CASSSRNFEQYF. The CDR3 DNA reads TGTGCCAGCAGCTCGCGGAATTTCGAGCAGTACTTC.